This T cell receptor (beta chain) was recorded in a study of cytomegalovirus exposure and HLA in healthy donors. In the PCR, 60 Vbeta and 13 Jbeta primers were used. Measured with immunoSEQ multiplex PCR; TCRdb has only the in-frame clones, and not every one. The sample has about 130,000 clones, more than 9% seen once; the top ten hold 3.5% to 5%. Comment on this clone: Antigen specificity is unknown.

The CDR3 length is 13 residues. Germline V gene sequence: CDR1 SGHTA, CDR2 FQGTGA. Trimming took off 1 base at V and 6 bases at J, with 6 bases between the two ends. Study-wide points: Exclusion as indistinguishable affected some V segments, including TRBV6-2 and TRBV6-3. Across donors, most TCRs were seen rarely, yet some public ones were widespread. Researchers reported in a later analysis that a missense DCLRE1C variant was tied to TCR beta V- and J-gene trimming.

Each donor was nominally healthy when sampled (though unrecorded immune exposures were likely). Sample: PBMCs. This TCR came from a woman aged 18-29 years in good health and CMV-seropositive. This chain connects TRBV7-3 to TRBJ2-2; D gene uncertain. DNA of the CDR3: TGTGCCAGCAGCTTAAATCTAGCCGGGGAGCTGTTTTTT. Translating it yields CASSLNLAGELFF.